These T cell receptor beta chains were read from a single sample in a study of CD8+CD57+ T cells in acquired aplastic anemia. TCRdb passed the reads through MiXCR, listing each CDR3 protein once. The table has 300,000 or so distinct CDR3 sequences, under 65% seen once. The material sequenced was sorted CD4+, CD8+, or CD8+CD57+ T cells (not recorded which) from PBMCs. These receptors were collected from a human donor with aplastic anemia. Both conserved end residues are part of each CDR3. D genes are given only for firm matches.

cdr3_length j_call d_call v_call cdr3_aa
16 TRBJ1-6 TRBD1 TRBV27 CASSFSGQVANSPLHF
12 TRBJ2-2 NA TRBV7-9 CARRQDTGELFF
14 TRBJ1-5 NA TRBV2 CASSGGTGVQPQHF
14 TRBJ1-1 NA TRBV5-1 CASRRDVMNTEAFF
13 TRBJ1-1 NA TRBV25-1 CASRSVMNTEAFF
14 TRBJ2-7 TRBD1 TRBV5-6 CAGSSYRGLWEQYF
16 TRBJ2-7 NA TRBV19 CASSTQLAAFSYEQYF
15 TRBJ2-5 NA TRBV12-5 CASGFVGLAWETQYF
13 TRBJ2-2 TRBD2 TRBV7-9 CASSSSGYGELFF
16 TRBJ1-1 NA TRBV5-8 CASSQELQGTSGEAFF
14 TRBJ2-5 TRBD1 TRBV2 CASRKTGGGETQYF
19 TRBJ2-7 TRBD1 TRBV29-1 CSVEARDRGKLQGSYEQYF
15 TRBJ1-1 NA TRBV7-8 CASSSVTELSTEAFF
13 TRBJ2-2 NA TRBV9 CASSVRFTGELFF
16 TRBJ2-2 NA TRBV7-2 CASSLAARSRTGELVF
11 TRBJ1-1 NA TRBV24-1 CATSVDGEAFF
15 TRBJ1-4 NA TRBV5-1 CASSLTAATNEKLFF
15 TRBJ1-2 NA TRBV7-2 CASGQGGVKTGGYTF
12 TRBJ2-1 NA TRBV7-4 CASSLAPGSGFF
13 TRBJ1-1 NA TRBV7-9 CASSFVEYTEAFF
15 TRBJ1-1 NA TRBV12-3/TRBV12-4 CASSLLGGGLTEAFF
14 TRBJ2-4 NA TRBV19 CASSSQGAKNIQYF
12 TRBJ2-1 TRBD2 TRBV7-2 CACGDSGDEQFF
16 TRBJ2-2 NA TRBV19 CASRTGYPRGPGELFF
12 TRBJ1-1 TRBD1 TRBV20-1 CSARTGNTEALF
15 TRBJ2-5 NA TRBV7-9 CASSLFPGQRQTQYF
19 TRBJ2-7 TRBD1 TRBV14 CASSQLSFVRDRRIYEQYF
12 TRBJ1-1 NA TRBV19 CASSMGRLEAFF
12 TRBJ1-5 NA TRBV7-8 CATARRDQPQHF
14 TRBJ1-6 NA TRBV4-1 CASSLDSFGSPLHF
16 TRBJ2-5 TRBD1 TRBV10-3 CAISESRQGPGETQYF
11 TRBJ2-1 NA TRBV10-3 CAVRDWDEQFF
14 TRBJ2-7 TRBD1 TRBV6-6 CASRRDRDPYEQYF
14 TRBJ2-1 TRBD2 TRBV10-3 CAISETSGSNEQFF
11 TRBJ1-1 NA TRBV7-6 CASTLTAEAFF
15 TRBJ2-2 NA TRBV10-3 CAISERGEDTGELFF
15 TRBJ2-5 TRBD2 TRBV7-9 CASSWTSGVEETQYF
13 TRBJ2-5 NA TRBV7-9 CASSLEVQETQYF
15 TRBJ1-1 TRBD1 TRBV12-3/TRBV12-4 CASSWATGVGTEAFF
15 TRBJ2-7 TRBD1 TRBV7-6 CASSLEGQRAREQYF
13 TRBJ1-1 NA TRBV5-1 CASSWGADTEAFF
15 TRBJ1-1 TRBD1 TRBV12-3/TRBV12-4 CASNRDSRGSTEAFF
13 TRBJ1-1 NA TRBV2 CTSSGPGEPEAFF
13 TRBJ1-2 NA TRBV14 CASSPDTDYGYTF
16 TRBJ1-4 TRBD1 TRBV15 CATSRSAGTGDEKLFF
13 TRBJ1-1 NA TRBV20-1 CSARDTGLTEAFF
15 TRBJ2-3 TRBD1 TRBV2 CASSLDRGQADTQYF
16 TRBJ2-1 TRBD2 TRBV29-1 CSVEVSGLADHNEQFF
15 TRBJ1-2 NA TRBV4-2 CASSQDVGYNYGYTF
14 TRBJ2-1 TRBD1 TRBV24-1 CATRAGQDYNEQFF
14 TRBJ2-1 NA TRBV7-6 CASSLEGRRDEQFF
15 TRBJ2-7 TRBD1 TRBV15 CATSRDRGQGHEQYF
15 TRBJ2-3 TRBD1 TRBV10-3 CAIRAGTAYTDTQYF
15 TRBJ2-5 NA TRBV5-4 CALATIAGATRTQYF
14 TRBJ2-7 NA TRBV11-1 CASSRVAGESEQYF
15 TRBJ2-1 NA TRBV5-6 CASSFYGVSYNEQFF